Sequencing of this TCR beta chain was carried out in a study of T-cell reconstitution after alpha-beta-depleted transplantation in children. General observations from the study: At one year after transplant, newly produced T cells mostly accounted for T-cell counts and diversity. The origin of high day-60 TCRbeta diversity in some patients lay in surviving recipient T cells and thymic progenitors. Alpha-beta T cells present about two months after transplant were reported to originate from several hundred expanded graft clones.

This clonotype has ten or more counts. Antigen specificity is unknown. Library preparation (for TCRbeta) was performed with unique molecular identifiers. TCRdb re-called the PCR reads through MiXCR, storing one row per CDR3 protein. Of approximately 16,000 distinct CDR3 sequences in the sample, 4.5% to 6.5% were seen once. Trimming took off 5 bases at V and 6 bases at J, with 17 bases between the two ends. Germline loops: CDR1 MNHEY, CDR2 SVGEGT. CDR3 length: 16 amino acids. Sequencing used PBMCs, obtained before TCRalphabeta/CD19-depleted stem cell transplant. The receptor was derived from a boy aged 10-17 years with acute lymphoblastic leukemia, due to receive a stem cell transplant. The V and J genes are TRBV6-2 or TRBV6-3 and TRBJ1-6; D is uncertain. DNA for the CDR3: TGTGCCAGCAGTCACCTGGCAGGCGCGGCTAATTCACCCCTCCACTTT. This codes for CASSHLAGAANSPLHF.